A single sample gave rise to the 4 T cell receptor beta chains below, sequenced in a study of shared clonotypes between healthy human individuals. Clones were sequenced by immunoSEQ multiplex PCR, and TCRdb holds only the in-frame ones, with some missing. The data show hundreds of thousands of clones, around 86% seen once. Sequenced: memory CD8+ T cells sorted from blood. Subset reported: CD45RO+ cells pooled with CCR7-negative TemRA cells. These receptors were collected from a man between 18 and 29 years old in good health.

This clone appeared a few times. The rearrangement links TRBV6-6 to TRBJ1-1, with unresolved D. Looked up from germline, CDR1 is MNHNY and CDR2 is SVGAGI (reference sequence). V was shortened by 6 bases and J by 8 bases, with 4 bases between the two germline ends. The CDR3 covers 9 residues. The CDR3 is CASSREAFF. Written as DNA, the CDR3 is TGTGCCAGCAGCCGAGAAGCTTTCTTT.

The CDR3 reads CASSEFSGTSGTDTQYF. In nucleotides, the CDR3 is TGCGCCAGCAGTGAGTTCTCCGGGACTAGCGGAACAGATACGCAGTATTTT. V is TRBV10-2 and J is TRBJ2-3, with 11 bases lining up with TRBD2. The CDR3 loop spans 17 amino acids. The germline V gene has CDR1 WSHSY and CDR2 SAAADI. Trimming at V came to 1 base and at J to 3 bases, leaving 6 bases not matched to a gene.

This clone was detected only a few times. The chain links TRBV7-9 to TRBJ2-7; no firm D call. Looked up from germline, CDR1 is SEHNR and CDR2 is FQNEAQ (reference sequence). The CDR3 loop spans 11 amino acids. Trimming stripped 1 base from V and 7 bases from J, with 5 bases between. CDR3 sequence: CASSLVTEQYF. CDR3 in DNA: TGTGCCAGCAGCTTAGTAACGGAGCAGTACTTC.

The J gene is TRBJ2-5, the V gene TRBV5-6, with TRBD2 identical over 9 bases. This CDR3 has 15 amino acids. J lost 4 bases, V lost 0 bases, and 4 bases had no gene match. Germline-derived CDR1 and CDR2 are SGHDT and YYEEEE. For the CDR3, the DNA is TGTGCCAGCAGCTTGGTAGCGGGAGAGGGAGAGACCCAGTACTTC. Amino acid sequence: CASSLVAGEGETQYF.